Shown below are 11 T cell receptor beta chains from a single sample sequenced in a study of CD4 T cells in relation to SARS-CoV-2 and coronaviruses. Unexposed donor CD4+ T cells date from 2011-2018, before the COVID-19 pandemic. The cells were cultured for under twelve days before CD4+ T cells were isolated. The repertoire was sequenced with immunoSEQ multiplex PCR; TCRdb's copy has only in-frame clones and lacks some. The profile shows more than 25,000 clones, around three quarters of them singletons. These TCRs' antigens remain unknown. Sequences were obtained from CD4+ T cells from PBMCs, cultured in vitro. All receptors come from a human donor in good health.

The chain combines TRBV12-3 or TRBV12-4 with TRBJ1-1, with D unresolved. Trimming took off 5 bases at V and 5 bases at J, with 12 bases between the two ends. The CDR3 has 13 residues. CDR3 sequence reads: CASSLTGYTEAFF. Here the CDR3 DNA reads TGTGCCAGCAGTCTGACGGGCTATACTGAAGCTTTCTTT.

The chain joins TRBV7-2 to TRBJ1-4; TRBD1 matches at 8 bases. CDR3 length: 14 amino acids. CDR1 SGHTA and CDR2 FQGNSA come from the germline V gene. V shed 6 bases and J 0 bases; nucleotides not matched to a gene: 0. For the CDR3, the DNA is TGTGCCAGCAGACAGGGGGCAACTAATGAAAAACTGTTTTTT. Its translation is CASRQGATNEKLFF.

The gene calls are TRBV11-2 and TRBJ1-2; a weak D match, TRBD1 (5 bases). Trimming shortened V by 5 bases and J by 3 bases, and 13 bases separated the two germline ends. The CDR3 length is 14 residues. Germline CDR1 and CDR2: SGHAT and FQNNGV. This chain's CDR3 is CASSPWGDYYGYTF. CDR3 DNA: TGTGCCAGCAGCCCGTGGGGGGATTACTATGGCTACACCTTC.

The chain has TRBV7-2 and TRBJ2-3; D is possibly TRBD1 or TRBD2 (6 bases each). The CDR3 runs 15 residues. Germline V gene sequence: CDR1 SGHTA, CDR2 FQGNSA. The V and J ends lost 6 bases and 0 bases respectively, with 13 bases between them. CDR3 residues: CASRPGGPSTDTQYF. As DNA, the CDR3 is TGTGCCAGCAGACCCGGGGGCCCTAGCACAGATACGCAGTATTTT. Using reference TRBV7-2 and TRBJ2-3 for the parts outside the CDR3, the full variable domain is GAGVSQSPSNKVTEKGKDVELRCDPISGHTALYWYRQSLGQGLEFLIYFQGNSAPDKSGLPSDRFSAERTGGSVSTLTIQRTQQEDSAVYLCASRPGGPSTDTQYFGPGTRLTVL.

V is TRBV10-3 and J is TRBJ1-5; TRBD1 matches 7 bases. V lost 10 bases, J lost 6 bases, and 12 bases stayed unmatched. The length of the CDR3 is 14 residues. Germline V gene sequence: CDR1 ENHRY, CDR2 SYGVKD. The chain's CDR3 is CATCPGQPGQPQHF. CDR3 DNA sequence: TGTGCCACCTGTCCGGGACAGCCAGGTCAGCCCCAGCATTTT.

This clone was counted between two and nine times. The chain employs TRBV5-1 and TRBJ1-1, with D unclear. This CDR3 has 15 residues. CDR1 is SGHRS and CDR2 is YFSETQ in the germline V gene. The V end lost 2 bases, the J end lost 5 bases, and 16 bases lay between the germline ends. CDR3 sequence reads: CASSFRGRVGTEAFF. The DNA of the CDR3 is TGCGCCAGCAGCTTCCGGGGTAGGGTTGGTACTGAAGCTTTCTTT.

V gene TRBV4-3 combines with J gene TRBJ1-4; D possibly corresponds to TRBD1 (5 bases). CDR3 length equals 15 residues. Germline V gene sequence: CDR1 LGHNA, CDR2 YSLEER. The ends were cut back, 1 base at V and 3 bases at J, with 9 bases in the middle. As DNA, the CDR3 is TGCGCCAGCAGCCAAGGAAGGGGTGCTAATGAAAAACTGTTTTTT. Translation: CASSQGRGANEKLFF.

CDR3 sequence: CASSPDGTSRQETQYF. The CDR3 region has the DNA TGTGCCAGCTCACCGGATGGGACAAGCAGGCAAGAGACCCAGTACTTC. J is TRBJ2-5 and V is TRBV18; D might be TRBD1 (6 bases). CDR1 and CDR2 from the germline V gene are KGHSH and LQKENI. Trimming removed 3 bases at V and 2 bases at J, with 16 bases between. This CDR3 spans 16 amino acids.

CDR3: CASSQDLAARPTEAFF. CDR3 DNA sequence: TGTGCCAGCAGCCAAGATTTGGCGGCTCGACCCACTGAAGCTTTCTTT. The chain couples TRBV3-1 (or the pseudogene TRBV3-2) to TRBJ1-1; no definite D call. Germline CDR1 LGHDT, CDR2 YNNKEL (reference sequence). The germline V and J ends were trimmed by 0 bases and 4 bases, with 15 bases remaining between them. CDR3 size: 16 residues.

This chain uses TRBV2 with TRBJ2-6; a weak D match, TRBD2 (7 bases). V was trimmed by 6 bases and J by 0 bases, leaving 12 bases between them. This CDR3 is 16 amino acids long. Germline V lookup: CDR1 SNHLY, CDR2 FYNNEI. Written as DNA, the CDR3 is TGTGCCAGCAGATTAGGGGGGGACTCTGGGGCCAACGTCCTGACTTTC. This gives the protein CASRLGGDSGANVLTF.

The chain has TRBV6-2 or TRBV6-3 and TRBJ1-5; possibly TRBD1 for D (6 bases). The CDR3 runs to 14 residues. Germline lookup yields CDR1 MNHEY and CDR2 SVGEGT. V was cut by 6 bases and J by 3 bases, with 12 bases left in between. CDR3 bases: TGTGCCAGCAGCCCAGGACAGATCAATCAGCCCCAGCATTTT. The encoded protein is CASSPGQINQPQHF.